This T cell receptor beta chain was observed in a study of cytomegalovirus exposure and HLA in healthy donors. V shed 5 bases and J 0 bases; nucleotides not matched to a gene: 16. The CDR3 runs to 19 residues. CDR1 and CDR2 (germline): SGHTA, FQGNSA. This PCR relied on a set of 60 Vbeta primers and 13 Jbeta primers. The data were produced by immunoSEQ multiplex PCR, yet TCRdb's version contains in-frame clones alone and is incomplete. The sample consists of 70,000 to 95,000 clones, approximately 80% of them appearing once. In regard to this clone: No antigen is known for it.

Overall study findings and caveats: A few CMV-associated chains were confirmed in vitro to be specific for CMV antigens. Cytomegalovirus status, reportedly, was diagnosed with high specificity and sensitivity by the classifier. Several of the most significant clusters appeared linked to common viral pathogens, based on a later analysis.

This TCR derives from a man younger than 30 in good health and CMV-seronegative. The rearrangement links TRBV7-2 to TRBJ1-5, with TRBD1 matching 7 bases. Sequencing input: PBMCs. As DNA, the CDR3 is TGTGCCAGCAGCACACGCGACGACAGGGCCTTCTATAGCAATCAGCCCCAGCATTTT. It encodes CASSTRDDRAFYSNQPQHF. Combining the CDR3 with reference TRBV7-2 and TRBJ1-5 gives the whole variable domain GAGVSQSPSNKVTEKGKDVELRCDPISGHTALYWYRQSLGQGLEFLIYFQGNSAPDKSGLPSDRFSAERTGGSVSTLTIQRTQQEDSAVYLCASSTRDDRAFYSNQPQHFGDGTRLSIL.